These 23 T cell receptor beta chains were all obtained from the same sample, sequenced in a study of early stage breast cancer tumors. Produced via immunoSEQ multiplex PCR; TCRdb's table is partial and in-frame only. Of tens of thousands of clones in the sample, roughly 69% were seen once. The specimen sequenced was blood. The source is a person aged 50-59 years with breast cancer.

A few counts support this clone. The V gene is TRBV6-5, the J gene TRBJ2-1; 7 bases agree with TRBD1. V lost 5 bases to trimming and J lost 6 bases; unmatched junction nucleotides: 4. The germline V gene encodes CDR1 MNHEY and CDR2 SVGAGI. This CDR3 spans 13 amino acids. In nucleotides, the CDR3 is TGTGCCAGCAGTACAGGGGCAGTCAATGAGCAGTTCTTC. Its protein product is CASSTGAVNEQFF.

V is TRBV10-3 and J is TRBJ1-1; D is undetermined. V lost 4 bases and J lost 4, with 13 bases in between. CDR1 is ENHRY and CDR2 is SYGVKD in the germline V gene. CDR3 length equals 14 residues. Here the CDR3 reads CAISAVNRGTEAFF. DNA for the CDR3: TGTGCCATCAGTGCCGTCAACCGGGGCACTGAAGCTTTCTTT.

This clone was picked up a small number of times. The chain recombines TRBV11-2 with TRBJ2-7; 12 nucleotides agree with TRBD1. This CDR3 region has 12 residues. Per the germline V gene, CDR1 is SGHAT and CDR2 is FQNNGV. The junction had 8 bases not matched to a gene; V was cut back by 10 bases and J by 10 bases. CDR3 sequence: CAILGTGGDQYF. CDR3 DNA: TGTGCCATCCTGGGGACAGGGGGCGATCAGTACTTC.

The rearrangement uses TRBV9 and TRBJ2-3; 8 bases align to TRBD2. This CDR3 has 16 amino acids. Trimming at V came to 2 bases and at J to 2 bases, leaving 7 bases not matched to a gene. Looked up from germline, CDR1 is SGDLS and CDR2 is YYNGEE. CDR3 loop: CASSVGRGVFTDTQYF. DNA for the CDR3: TGTGCCAGCAGCGTGGGGCGGGGGGTTTTCACAGATACGCAGTATTTT. The full variable domain, with the rest looked up from reference TRBV9 and TRBJ2-3, is DSGVTQTPKHLITATGQRVTLRCSPRSGDLSVYWYQQSLDQGLQFLIQYYNGEERAKGNILERFSAQQFPDLHSELNLSSLELGDSALYFCASSVGRGVFTDTQYFGPGTRLTVL.

CDR3: CASLKREGYEQYF. For the CDR3, the DNA is TGTGCCAGCCTGAAGCGGGAGGGATACGAGCAGTACTTC. The V and J genes are TRBV5-6 and TRBJ2-7; 10 nucleotides agree with TRBD2. The V and J ends lost 7 bases and 4 bases, in that order; junction bases with no gene match: 5. CDR1 and CDR2 from the germline V gene are SGHDT and YYEEEE. The length of the CDR3 is 13 residues. The full variable domain, with the rest looked up from reference TRBV5-6 and TRBJ2-7, is DAGVTQSPTHLIKTRGQQVTLRCSPKSGHDTVSWYQQALGQGPQFIFQYYEEEERQRGNFPDRFSGHQFPNYSSELNVNALLLGDSALYLCASLKREGYEQYFGPGTRLTVT.

V usage is TRBV18 and J usage is TRBJ2-7; 10 nucleotides match TRBD2. V dropped 3 bases and J dropped 1; count of bases not matched to a gene: 3. This CDR3 is 15 amino acids long. The germline V gene has CDR1 KGHSH and CDR2 LQKENI. CDR3 in amino acids: CASSPASGSSYEQYF. CDR3 nucleotides: TGTGCCAGCTCACCGGCTAGCGGGAGTTCCTACGAGCAGTACTTC.

The genes are TRBV1 and TRBJ2-5; TRBD1, as called in the table, went unchecked against the DNA. TRBV1 is given as a pseudogene. The CDR3 is 16 residues long. CDR3 loop: CTSSHFRGEYQETQYF. In nucleotides, the CDR3 is TGCACCAGCAGCCACTTCAGGGGGGAGTACCAAGAGACCCAGTACTTC.

This chain connects TRBV7-8 to TRBJ1-4; D not certain. Germline lookup yields CDR1 SGHVS and CDR2 FQNEAQ. The CDR3 covers 15 residues. The ends were cut back, 1 base at V and 2 bases at J, with 8 bases in the middle. The CDR3 region is CASSLGAGTNEKLFF. DNA for the CDR3: TGTGCCAGCAGCTTAGGGGCCGGCACTAATGAAAAACTGTTTTTT.

This chain joins TRBV2 and TRBJ2-2, with 8 bases matching TRBD2. There are 15 residues in the CDR3. The germline CDR1 and CDR2 sequences are SNHLY and FYNNEI. J gave up 1 base and V 7 bases, and 5 bases lay outside the gene matches. In DNA, the CDR3 is TGTGCCAGCACCCTAGCGGGCATGAACACCGGGGAGCTGTTTTTT. It codes for CASTLAGMNTGELFF.

The chain combines TRBV28 with TRBJ2-1; 9 nucleotides agree with TRBD1. The length of the CDR3 is 17 residues. The germline CDR1 and CDR2 sequences are MDHEN and SYDVKM. V lost 2 bases and J lost 0; bases outside the gene matches: 5. CDR3 in amino acids: CASSLLQGAGSYNEQFF. The CDR3 bases are TGTGCCAGCAGTTTACTACAGGGGGCGGGCTCCTACAATGAGCAGTTCTTC.

This clone was seen just once. This chain joins TRBV10-2 and TRBJ2-1, with 10 bases matching TRBD2. After removal of 8 bases from V and 6 bases from J, the junction contained 7 bases not matched to a gene. There are 14 residues in the CDR3. CDR1 is WSHSY and CDR2 is SAAADI in the germline V gene. This CDR3 is CASRLAGVTNEQFF. The DNA for the CDR3 is TGCGCCAGCCGCCTAGCGGGAGTAACCAATGAGCAGTTCTTC.

The gene calls are TRBV11-3 and TRBJ1-1; no firm D call. CDR3 size: 12 residues. V was trimmed by 5 bases and J by 4 bases, leaving 8 bases between them. CDR1 and CDR2 (germline): SGHNT, YENEEA. DNA of the CDR3: TGTGCCAGCAGCCCCTCCCCCACTGAAGCTTTCTTT. Protein: CASSPSPTEAFF.

V and J are TRBV11-2 and TRBJ2-3; D unclear. Trimming cost V 6 bases and J 2 bases, with 9 bases left between them. From germline, CDR1 is SGHAT and CDR2 FQNNGV. This CDR3 is built from 13 residues. CDR3 protein: CASSVTNTDTQYF. CDR3 in DNA: TGTGCCAGCAGTGTCACAAACACAGATACGCAGTATTTT.

The V call is TRBV7-9, the J call TRBJ2-7; 16 nucleotides line up with TRBD2. With V trimmed by 4 bases and J by 3 bases, 3 bases remained unmatched. Germline CDR1 is SEHNR and CDR2 is FQNEAQ (reference sequence). The CDR3 spans 16 residues. The CDR3 is CASSYGTSGRVYEQYF. The CDR3 DNA sequence: TGTGCCAGCAGCTACGGGACTAGCGGGAGGGTCTACGAGCAGTACTTC.

The rearrangement uses TRBV2 and TRBJ2-3; D is ambiguous. This CDR3 has 13 amino acids. V lost 7 bases, J lost 6 bases, and 14 bases lay in between. CDR1 and CDR2 from the germline V gene are SNHLY and FYNNEI. DNA for the CDR3: TGTGCCAGCAAATTTTCCCTTCCGGATACGCAGTATTTT. It is translated as CASKFSLPDTQYF.

The rearrangement uses TRBV29-1 and TRBJ2-5, with no clear D. The DNA end is more similar to TRBJ2-7, so the J call may be wrong. CDR1 and CDR2 (germline): SQVTM, ANQGSEA. CDR3 length: 11 residues. CDR3 nucleotides: TGCAGCGTTGGACACTTATACGAGCAGTACTTC. The encoded protein is CSVGHLYEQYF.

The chain is built from TRBV30 and TRBJ1-2, with TRBD1 as a possible D gene (5 bases). From germline, CDR1 is GTSNPN and CDR2 SVGIG (reference sequence). The CDR3 sequence is 14 residues long. Deletions cut 2 bases from V and 3 bases from J, with 13 bases between. The CDR3 sequence is CAWSSAGLDYGYTF. The CDR3 DNA is TGTGCCTGGAGTTCCGCAGGGCTGGACTATGGCTACACCTTC.

The chain joins TRBV5-1 to TRBJ2-5, with 9 bases matching TRBD2. V lost 0 bases, J lost 2 bases, and 8 bases stayed unmatched. This CDR3 spans 17 amino acids. Germline V lookup: CDR1 SGHRS, CDR2 YFSETQ. Here the CDR3 DNA reads TGCGCCAGCAGCTTGGGACAGGCTCTAGCGGGGCAAGAGACCCAGTACTTC. Translated, it gives CASSLGQALAGQETQYF.

This chain uses TRBV27 with TRBJ1-6; 7 bases match TRBD1. CDR1 and CDR2 (germline): MNHEY, SMNVEV (reference sequence). CDR3 size: 13 residues. V trimming: 2 bases; J trimming: 9 bases; junction bases outside the gene matches: 1. The CDR3 sequence is CASSLRTGSPLHF. The CDR3 DNA follows: TGTGCCAGCAGTTTAAGGACAGGTTCACCCCTCCACTTT.

The chain links TRBV7-9 to TRBJ2-5, with a tentative D call TRBD2 (5 bases). Germline V CDR1 and CDR2: SEHNR, FQNEAQ (reference sequence). V was clipped by 5 bases and J by 5 bases, with 15 bases between them. This CDR3 is built from 14 residues. The CDR3 region has the DNA TGTGCCAGCAGCCCAGGAGGAGCTAGCGAGACCCAGTACTTC. Its protein is CASSPGGASETQYF.

This clone was counted between two and nine times. The chain carries TRBV14 and TRBJ2-1, with no clear D. This CDR3 is built from 14 residues. Germline V gene lookup returns CDR1 SGHDN and CDR2 FVKESK. The V end was cut by 1 base, the J end by 7 bases, with 11 bases between. CDR3: CASSQVALLNEQFF. CDR3 in DNA: TGTGCCAGCAGCCAAGTAGCACTCTTAAATGAGCAGTTCTTC.

This chain links TRBV5-1 with TRBJ2-1; D may be TRBD2 (7 bases). Germline-derived CDR1 and CDR2 are SGHRS and YFSETQ. The CDR3 consists of 15 residues. V was clipped by 0 bases and J by 9 bases, with 16 bases between them. The CDR3, as DNA: TGCGCCAGCAGCTTGGTCGTCGGGGGAGGGGGTGAGCAGTTCTTC. Translation gives CASSLVVGGGGEQFF.

This clone was observed once. The rearrangement uses TRBV5-1 and TRBJ2-1; 7 bases are shared with TRBD2. This CDR3 contains 15 residues. Germline V gene lookup returns CDR1 SGHRS and CDR2 YFSETQ. J gave up 5 bases and V 1 base, and 6 bases lay outside the gene matches. CDR3 nucleotides: TGCGCCAGCAGCTTGAACGGGAGGAACGACAATGAGCAGTTCTTC. Translation: CASSLNGRNDNEQFF.